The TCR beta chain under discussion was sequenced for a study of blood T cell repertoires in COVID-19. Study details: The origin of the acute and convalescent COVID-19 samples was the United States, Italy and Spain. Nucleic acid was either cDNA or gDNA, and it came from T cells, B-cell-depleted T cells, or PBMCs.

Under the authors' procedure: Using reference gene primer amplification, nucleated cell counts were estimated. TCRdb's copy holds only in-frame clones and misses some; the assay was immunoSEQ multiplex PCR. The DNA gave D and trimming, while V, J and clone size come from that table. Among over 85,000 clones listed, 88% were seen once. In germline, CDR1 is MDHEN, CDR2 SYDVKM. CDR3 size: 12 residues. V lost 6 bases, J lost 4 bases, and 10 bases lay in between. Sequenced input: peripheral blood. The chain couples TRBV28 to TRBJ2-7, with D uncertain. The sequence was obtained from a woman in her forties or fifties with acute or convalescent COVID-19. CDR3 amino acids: CASRLPRYEQYF. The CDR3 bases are TGTGCCAGCAGACTACCACGGTACGAGCAGTACTTC.